The 18 T cell receptor beta chains below were found in one sample sequenced in a study of blood T cells in healthy people across ages. Sample-barcoded 5' priming and a J-beta primer mix drove a second PCR of roughly 6 to 12 cycles. TCRdb called the 5' RACE reads again in MiXCR, with one record for every CDR3 protein. Here the sample spans around 1,900,000 distinct CDR3 sequences, roughly two fifths being singletons. What was sequenced was blood. All receptors derive from a human donor in good health.

The chain combines TRBV28 with TRBJ2-1; the match to TRBD1 covers 8 bases. Germline V gene sequence: CDR1 MDHEN, CDR2 SYDVKM. This CDR3 is 15 amino acids long. V dropped 6 bases and J dropped 3; count of bases not matched to a gene: 7. The CDR3 reads CASRSTGVDYNEQFF. In DNA, the CDR3 is TGTGCCAGCAGATCGACAGGGGTAGACTACAATGAGCAGTTCTTC.

This clonotype turned up a few times. The chain uses TRBV6-6 and TRBJ1-5, with TRBD1 identical over 8 bases. The trim removed 4 bases at V and 7 bases at J, leaving 9 bases unmatched. In germline, CDR1 is MNHNY, CDR2 SVGAGI (reference sequence). This CDR3 is built from 15 residues. The CDR3, as DNA: TGTGCCAGCAGTTTACTCGGACAGGGAGGACAGCCCCAGCATTTT. Its translation is CASSLLGQGGQPQHF.

This clonotype was detected once. V and J are TRBV3-1 and TRBJ1-3, with D perhaps matching TRBD1 (6 bases). Germline V gene data show CDR1 as LGHDT and CDR2 as YNNKEL (reference sequence). V was clipped by 3 bases and J by 4 bases, with 10 bases between them. This CDR3 is built from 14 residues. The CDR3 DNA reads TGTGCCAGCAGCCACCGGGGACACGGAAACACCATATATTTT. As protein: CASSHRGHGNTIYF.

This CDR3 is CATSDLHRGSEQYF. The DNA for the CDR3 is TGTGCCACCAGTGATTTGCATAGAGGATCCGAGCAGTACTTC. The gene calls are TRBV24-1 and TRBJ2-5; D remains unclear. The DNA end is a closer match to TRBJ2-7, so the J assignment may be wrong. Germline values: CDR1 KGHDR, CDR2 SFDVKD. The CDR3 contains 14 residues.

This clonotype was seen a handful of times. The chain uses TRBV20-1 and TRBJ2-1; a weak D match, TRBD2 (5 bases). The V end was cut by 6 bases, the J end by 10 bases, with 10 bases between. CDR3 length: 10 amino acids. CDR1 DFQATT and CDR2 SNEGSKA come from the germline V gene (reference sequence). The CDR3 region has the DNA TGCAGTGCCACCCGCGGGGAGCAGTTCTTC. This encodes CSATRGEQFF.

This clonotype was seen a single time. V is TRBV5-1 and J is TRBJ2-1; TRBD2 agrees at 7 bases. CDR3 size: 17 residues. J was trimmed by 2 bases and V by 4 bases; bases with no gene match: 12. Germline V CDR1 and CDR2: SGHRS, YFSETQ. The CDR3, as DNA: TGCGCCAGCAGCACTGGGGTAGGCGGGGGTGCCTACAATGAGCAGTTCTTC. Its protein is CASSTGVGGGAYNEQFF.

The chain joins TRBV4-1 to TRBJ2-3; D remains ambiguous. The V and J ends lost 2 bases and 2 bases respectively, with 17 bases between them. Germline CDR1 MGHRA, CDR2 YSYEKL. The CDR3 sequence is 17 residues long. CDR3 loop: CASSQSSQVGFTDTQYF. CDR3 nucleotide sequence: TGCGCCAGCAGCCAATCTAGTCAAGTGGGCTTCACAGATACGCAGTATTTT.

This clonotype was picked up a small number of times. The V call is TRBV7-2, the J call TRBJ2-1; no reliable D call. Germline V gene lookup returns CDR1 SGHTA and CDR2 FQGNSA. Trimming left V 1 base short and J 5 bases short, with 15 bases between. This CDR3 spans 16 amino acids. Here the CDR3 reads CASSLDIILLHNEQFF. CDR3 bases: TGTGCCAGCAGCTTAGATATCATTCTGCTTCACAATGAGCAGTTCTTC.

This clonotype was seen more than once but under ten times. CDR3 sequence: CASSLTTGAQPQHF. In DNA, the CDR3 is TGTGCCAGCAGTTTGACGACAGGGGCTCAGCCCCAGCATTTT. The rearrangement joins TRBV12-3 or TRBV12-4 to TRBJ1-5, with 8 bases that match TRBD1. There are 14 residues in the CDR3. Unmatched junction bases numbered 4, after V lost 3 bases and J lost 6 bases.

The chain's CDR3 is CASSYRQFAPYNEQYF. CDR3 in DNA: TGTGCCAGCAGTTACCGACAGTTCGCCCCGTACAATGAGCAGTACTTC. The V and J genes are TRBV6-5 and TRBJ2-1, with D possibly matching TRBD1 (5 bases). The last part of the DNA fits TRBJ2-7 better; the J call may be wrong. CDR1 is MNHEY and CDR2 is SVGAGI in the germline V gene. The CDR3 is 16 residues long.

J is TRBJ1-2 and V is TRBV20-1, with TRBD1 matching 9 bases. There are 13 residues in the CDR3. Germline CDR1 DFQATT, CDR2 SNEGSKA (reference sequence). Germline trimming cut 6 bases from V and 5 bases from J; bases unmatched to any gene: 7. The CDR3 loop is CSAQQGAGYGYTF. In nucleotides, the CDR3 is TGCAGTGCACAACAGGGGGCGGGGTATGGCTACACCTTC.

This chain connects TRBV29-1 to TRBJ2-7, with TRBD1 matching 10 bases. The CDR3 contains 13 residues. Germline CDR1 reads SQVTM; CDR2 reads ANQGSEA. The V segment lost 7 bases and the J segment 6 bases; nucleotides outside the gene matches: 9. CDR3 loop: CSAATGGIFEQYF. CDR3 coding DNA: TGCAGCGCCGCGACAGGGGGCATCTTCGAGCAGTACTTC.

This clonotype was seen more than once but under ten times. The rearrangement uses TRBV5-6 and TRBJ2-1, with 10 bases lining up with TRBD1. With V trimmed by 3 bases and J by 9 bases, 6 bases remained unmatched. Per germline, CDR1 SGHDT and CDR2 YYEEEE. The CDR3 extends over 14 amino acids. In DNA form, the CDR3 reads TGTGCCAGCAGCTCGGACAGGGGGTCAGGTGAGCAGTTCTTC. As protein: CASSSDRGSGEQFF.

This clonotype showed up just a few times. The V and J genes are TRBV6-5 and TRBJ2-1, with 7 bases matching TRBD1. Germline trimming cut 8 bases from V and 3 bases from J; bases unmatched to any gene: 7. Germline CDR1 and CDR2: MNHEY and SVGAGI. CDR3 length: 14 residues. CDR3 in amino acids: CASCPGDSYNEQFF. CDR3 in DNA: TGTGCCAGCTGCCCAGGGGACAGCTACAATGAGCAGTTCTTC.

V is TRBV3-1 and J is TRBJ2-1; 8 positions agree with TRBD2. Germline V gene lookup returns CDR1 LGHDT and CDR2 YNNKEL (reference sequence). Losses at the gene ends were 4 bases for V and 5 bases for J; bases not matched to a gene: 7. The CDR3 spans 15 residues. This chain's CDR3 is CASSRAGEGHNEQFF. CDR3 sequence (DNA): TGTGCCAGCAGCCGAGCGGGGGAAGGCCACAATGAGCAGTTCTTC.

This chain connects TRBV4-3 to TRBJ2-1, with TRBD2 matching 8 bases. The CDR3 is made up of 15 amino acids. CDR1 LGHNA and CDR2 YSLEER come from the germline V gene. Losses at the gene ends were 3 bases for V and 8 bases for J; bases not matched to a gene: 9. CDR3 in amino acids: CASSHGDSGKYEQFF. CDR3 coding DNA: TGCGCCAGCAGCCACGGGGATAGCGGGAAGTATGAGCAGTTCTTC.

The table lists this clonotype with a few counts. The V gene is TRBV29-1, the J gene TRBJ1-4, with a tentative D call TRBD1 (5 bases). The CDR3 spans 13 residues. Germline values: CDR1 SQVTM, CDR2 ANQGSEA. Trimming cost V 4 bases and J 6 bases, with 12 bases left between them. The chain's CDR3 is CSVAGRFHEKLFF. In DNA, the CDR3 is TGCAGCGTTGCGGGACGGTTCCATGAAAAACTGTTTTTT.

The chain links TRBV29-1 to TRBJ1-2; maybe TRBD1 (6 bases). Trimming stripped 3 bases from V and 3 bases from J, with 14 bases between. CDR3 length: 14 amino acids. Per germline, CDR1 SQVTM and CDR2 ANQGSEA. The CDR3 sequence: CSVESPQGYYGYTF. CDR3 nucleotide sequence: TGCAGCGTTGAGTCCCCACAGGGATACTATGGCTACACCTTC.